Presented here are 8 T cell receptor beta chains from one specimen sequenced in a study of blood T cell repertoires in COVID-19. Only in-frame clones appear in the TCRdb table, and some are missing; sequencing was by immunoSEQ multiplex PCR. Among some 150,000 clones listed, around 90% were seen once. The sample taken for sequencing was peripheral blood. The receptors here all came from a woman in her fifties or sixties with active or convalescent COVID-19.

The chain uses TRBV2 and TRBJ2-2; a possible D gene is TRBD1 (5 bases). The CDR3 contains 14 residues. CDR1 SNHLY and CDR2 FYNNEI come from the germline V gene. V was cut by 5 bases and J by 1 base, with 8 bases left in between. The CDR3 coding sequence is TGTGCCAGCAGTTACCAGGGGAACACCGGGGAGCTGTTTTTT. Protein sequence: CASSYQGNTGELFF.

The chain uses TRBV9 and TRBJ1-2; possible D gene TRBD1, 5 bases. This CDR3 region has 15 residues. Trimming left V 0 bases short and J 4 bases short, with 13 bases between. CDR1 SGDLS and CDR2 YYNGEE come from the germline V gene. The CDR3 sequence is CASSVEWGRGYGYTF. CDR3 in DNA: TGTGCCAGCAGCGTAGAGTGGGGGAGGGGCTATGGCTACACCTTC.

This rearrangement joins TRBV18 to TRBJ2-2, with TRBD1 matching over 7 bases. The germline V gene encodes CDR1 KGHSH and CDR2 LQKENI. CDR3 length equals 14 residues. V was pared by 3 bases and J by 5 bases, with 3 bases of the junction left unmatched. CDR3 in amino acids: CASSPTGRTGELFF. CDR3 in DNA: TGTGCCAGCTCACCGACAGGGCGAACCGGGGAGCTGTTTTTT.

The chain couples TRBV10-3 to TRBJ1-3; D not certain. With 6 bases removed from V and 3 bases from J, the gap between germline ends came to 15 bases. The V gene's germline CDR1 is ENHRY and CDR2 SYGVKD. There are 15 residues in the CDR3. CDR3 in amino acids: CAISAGGLVGNTIYF. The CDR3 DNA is TGTGCCATCAGCGCCGGAGGGTTGGTTGGAAACACCATATATTTT.

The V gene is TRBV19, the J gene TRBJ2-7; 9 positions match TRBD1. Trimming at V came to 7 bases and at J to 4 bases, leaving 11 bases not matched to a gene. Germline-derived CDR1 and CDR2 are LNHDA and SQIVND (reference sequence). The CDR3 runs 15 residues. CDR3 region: CASTSQAGQGYEQYF. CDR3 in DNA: TGTGCCAGTACCTCGCAAGCGGGACAGGGTTACGAGCAGTACTTC.

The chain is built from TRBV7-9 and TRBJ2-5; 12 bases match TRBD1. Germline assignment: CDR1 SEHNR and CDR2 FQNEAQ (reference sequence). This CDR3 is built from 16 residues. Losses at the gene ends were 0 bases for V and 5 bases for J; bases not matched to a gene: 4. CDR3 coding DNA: TGTGCCAGCAGCTTAGCGGGGACAGGGGGCAGGGAGACCCAGTACTTC. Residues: CASSLAGTGGRETQYF.

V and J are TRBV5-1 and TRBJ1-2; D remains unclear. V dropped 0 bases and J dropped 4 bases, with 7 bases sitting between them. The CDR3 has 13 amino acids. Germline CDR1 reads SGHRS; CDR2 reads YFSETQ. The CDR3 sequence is CASSLDTIYGYTF. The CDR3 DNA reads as TGCGCCAGCAGCTTGGACACGATCTATGGCTACACCTTC.

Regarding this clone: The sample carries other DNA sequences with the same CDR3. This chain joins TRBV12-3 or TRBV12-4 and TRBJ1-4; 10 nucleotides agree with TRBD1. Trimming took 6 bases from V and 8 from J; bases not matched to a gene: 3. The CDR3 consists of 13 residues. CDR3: CASRDRGYEKLFF. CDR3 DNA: TGTGCCAGCAGGGACAGGGGGTACGAAAAACTGTTTTTT.